These 31 T cell receptor beta chains originate from one sample sequenced in a study of CD8+CD57+ T cells in acquired aplastic anemia. Researchers used genomic DNA as the template to profile TCR beta VDJ and CDR3. Using its own MiXCR run on the reads, TCRdb lists one record per CDR3 protein. This table holds about 270,000 distinct CDR3 sequences, approximately 57% found once. Sequenced input: sorted CD4+, CD8+, or CD8+CD57+ T cells (not recorded which) from PBMCs. The receptors come from a human donor with severe aplastic anemia or a healthy control (not recorded which).

The V and J genes are TRBV20-1 and TRBJ1-1; D is undetermined. Germline assignment: CDR1 DFQATT and CDR2 SNEGSKA (reference sequence). Trimming took 6 bases from V and 3 from J, leaving 8 bases between them. The CDR3 sequence is 11 residues long. The CDR3 nucleotides read TGCAGTGCCGCTTTTTACACTGAAGCTTTCTTT. Its translation is CSAAFYTEAFF.

The gene calls are TRBV2 and TRBJ2-1, with TRBD2 matching over 10 bases. The CDR3 has 14 residues. V shed 8 bases, J shed 5 bases, and the junction held 6 bases outside the gene matches. CDR1 and CDR2 (germline): SNHLY, FYNNEI. The CDR3 here is CASLGTSGNNEQFF. DNA for the CDR3: TGTGCCAGCCTGGGCACTAGCGGGAACAATGAGCAGTTCTTC. The full variable domain, with the rest looked up from reference TRBV2 and TRBJ2-1, is EPEVTQTPSHQVTQMGQEVILRCVPISNHLYFYWYRQILGQKVEFLVSFYNNEISEKSEIFDDQFSVERPDGSNFTLKIRSTKLEDSAMYFCASLGTSGNNEQFFGPGTRLTVL.

This clonotype occurred a few times. The rearrangement uses TRBV15 and TRBJ2-5; D possibly corresponds to TRBD1 (6 bases). The V gene lost 0 bases and the J gene lost 1 base, with 9 bases spanning the gap. Germline CDR1 and CDR2: LNHNV and YYDKDF (reference sequence). This CDR3 is 15 amino acids long. The CDR3 reads CATSRDRGGQETQYF. CDR3 in DNA: TGTGCCACCAGCAGAGACAGGGGTGGCCAAGAGACCCAGTACTTC.

The V gene is TRBV29-1, the J gene TRBJ1-5, with a tentative D call TRBD1 (5 bases). Trimming cost V 7 bases and J 0 bases, with 10 bases left between them. The CDR3 contains 13 residues. Germline V gene sequence: CDR1 SQVTM, CDR2 ANQGSEA. The CDR3 is CSAKQDSNQPQHF. In DNA, the CDR3 is TGCAGCGCTAAACAGGATAGCAATCAGCCCCAGCATTTT.

Turning to this clonotype: A much larger clone lies one base from this, so it may be a read error. The V and J genes are TRBV5-6 and TRBJ1-4; 7 bases line up with TRBD1. There are 15 residues in the CDR3. V trimming: 0 bases; J trimming: 7 bases; junction bases outside the gene matches: 6. Germline V gene sequence: CDR1 SGHDT, CDR2 YYEEEE. The CDR3 DNA sequence: TGTGCCAGCAGCTTGGCGGGGGCAGGGGGTGAAAAACTGTTTTTT. It specifies CASSLAGAGGEKLFF. Filled out from reference TRBV5-6 and TRBJ1-4, the complete variable domain reads DAGVTQSPTHLIKTRGQQVTLRCSPKSGHDTVSWYQQALGQGPQFIFQYYEEEERQRGNFPDRFSGHQFPNYSSELNVNALLLGDSALYLCASSLAGAGGEKLFFGSGTQLSVL.

The chain couples TRBV7-3 to TRBJ2-2; D perhaps matches TRBD1 (5 bases). Germline V gene sequence: CDR1 SGHTA, CDR2 FQGTGA. With 7 bases removed from V and 5 bases from J, the gap between germline ends came to 17 bases. The CDR3 spans 15 residues. The CDR3 DNA sequence: TGTGCCAGCACCGCAGGCACAGGTGGGACCGGGGAGCTGTTTTTT. This translates into CASTAGTGGTGELFF.

There are many counts of this clonotype. The DNA for the CDR3 is TGTGCCAGCACCCAGGGGGGGTGGAATGAGCAGTTCTTC. Protein sequence: CASTQGGWNEQFF. The J gene is TRBJ2-1, the V gene TRBV7-8; perhaps D is TRBD1 or TRBD2 (7 bases each). V gave up 7 bases and J gave up 7 bases, with 14 bases separating them. The CDR3 has 13 residues. CDR1 is SGHVS, CDR2 FQNEAQ, per germline.

The chain combines TRBV20-1 with TRBJ1-5, with D possibly TRBD1 on 6 matching bases. V lost 5 bases, J lost 5 bases, and 10 bases lay in between. There are 12 residues in the CDR3. The germline V gene has CDR1 DFQATT and CDR2 SNEGSKA (reference sequence). The CDR3 bases are TGCAGTGCTGGGACAACTGATCAGCCCCAGCATTTT. It codes for CSAGTTDQPQHF.

The rearrangement links TRBV2 to TRBJ2-5; D unclear. The CDR3 loop spans 15 amino acids. The V end was cut by 4 bases, the J end by 1 base, with 13 bases between. The germline CDR1 and CDR2 sequences are SNHLY and FYNNEI. CDR3 nucleotides: TGTGCCAGCAGTGGACTTCAGGTCCGCCAAGAGACCCAGTACTTC. As protein: CASSGLQVRQETQYF.

This sequence joins TRBV9 and TRBJ2-2, with TRBD1 matching over 10 bases. The CDR3 is 14 amino acids. Losses at the gene ends were 6 bases for V and 4 bases for J; bases not matched to a gene: 3. Germline CDR1 is SGDLS and CDR2 is YYNGEE. The CDR3 region has the DNA TGTGCCAGCAACCGGGACAGGGGCACCGGGGAGCTGTTTTTT. It is translated as CASNRDRGTGELFF.

This clonotype has a count of ten or more. The chain carries TRBV2 and TRBJ1-5; tentatively, D is TRBD1 (5 bases). Per germline, CDR1 SNHLY and CDR2 FYNNEI. V lost 5 bases and J lost 3, with 8 bases in between. This CDR3 has 13 residues. CDR3: CASSQGFNQPQHF. DNA for the CDR3: TGTGCCAGCAGTCAGGGATTCAATCAGCCCCAGCATTTT.

This clonotype was recorded at least ten times. The gene calls are TRBV11-2 and TRBJ2-7; no definite D call. The germline V and J ends were trimmed by 2 bases and 4 bases, with 3 bases remaining between them. CDR1 SGHAT and CDR2 FQNNGV come from the germline V gene. This CDR3 region has 11 residues. CDR3 nucleotide sequence: TGTGCCAGCAGCTTAACATACGAGCAGTACTTC. Its translation: CASSLTYEQYF.

J is TRBJ2-7 and V is TRBV19, with D perhaps TRBD2 (6 bases). This CDR3 comprises 13 residues. V gave up 7 bases and J gave up 1 base, with 11 bases separating them. Germline V gene sequence: CDR1 LNHDA, CDR2 SQIVND (reference sequence). The CDR3 loop is CASKSGLSYEQYF. The CDR3 DNA follows: TGTGCCAGTAAAAGCGGGTTGTCCTACGAGCAGTACTTC.

The genes are TRBV7-3 and TRBJ2-3; D tentatively fits TRBD1 or TRBD2 (5 bases each). CDR3 size: 15 residues. Germline V gene sequence: CDR1 SGHTA, CDR2 FQGTGA. V lost 11 bases, J lost 9 bases, and 27 bases lay in between. The CDR3 is CASSSAGTDADTQYF. For the CDR3, the DNA is TGTGCCTCATCGTCGGCCGGGACCGATGCTGACACGCAGTATTTT.

The chain has TRBV2 and TRBJ1-1; a weak D match, TRBD1 (6 bases). The CDR3 runs to 13 residues. Trimming pared 7 bases from V and 5 bases from J, leaving 14 bases between. The V gene's germline CDR1 is SNHLY and CDR2 FYNNEI. CDR3 region: CASISTGGTEAFF. CDR3 nucleotides: TGTGCCAGCATTTCGACAGGTGGGACTGAAGCTTTCTTT.

The chain has TRBV10-1 and TRBJ2-2; D possibly corresponds to TRBD2 (7 bases). The CDR3 extends over 13 amino acids. CDR1 and CDR2 (germline): WNHNN, SYGVQD (reference sequence). The CDR3 nucleotides are TGCATTGGGGGGGGGGCATGCACCGGGGAGCTGTTTTTT. Protein sequence: CIGGGACTGELFF.

This clonotype was counted between two and nine times. The V gene is TRBV7-9, the J gene TRBJ2-1, with a weak D call TRBD1 (5 bases). V lost 7 bases and J lost 6, with 13 bases in between. This CDR3 region has 13 residues. The germline V gene has CDR1 SEHNR and CDR2 FQNEAQ (reference sequence). The DNA of the CDR3 is TGTGCCAGCAAGAAGGGGCAGGGCAATGAGCAGTTCTTC. Its translation is CASKKGQGNEQFF.

This clonotype was detected a few times. The V call is TRBV4-1, the J call TRBJ2-7, with a possible D match to TRBD2 (6 bases). V was pared by 5 bases and J by 10 bases, with 18 bases between. CDR3 length equals 13 residues. Germline lookup yields CDR1 MGHRA and CDR2 YSYEKL. CDR3 loop: CASSTTDRGYQYF. Here the CDR3 DNA reads TGCGCCAGCAGCACTACCGACCGGGGGTATCAGTACTTC.

This clonotype has ten or more counts. The V gene is TRBV14, the J gene TRBJ2-7; 13 nucleotides align to TRBD2. This CDR3 comprises 17 residues. Germline CDR1 SGHDN, CDR2 FVKESK. V lost 4 bases, J lost 0 bases, and 6 bases stayed unmatched. CDR3 region: CASSPRLAGGVSYEQYF. The DNA of the CDR3 is TGTGCCAGCAGCCCCAGACTAGCGGGGGGCGTCTCCTACGAGCAGTACTTC.

The chain has TRBV20-1 and TRBJ2-1; 8 bases agree with TRBD1. CDR1 and CDR2 (germline): DFQATT, SNEGSKA (reference sequence). CDR3 size: 15 residues. CDR3 residues: CSPDLNTGGRNEQFF. In nucleotides, the CDR3 is TGCAGCCCGGACCTAAATACAGGGGGGAGGAATGAGCAGTTCTTC.

This clonotype showed up many times. The chain links TRBV19 to TRBJ2-5; the match to TRBD1 covers 10 bases. CDR3 length equals 16 residues. The J segment lost 1 base and the V segment lost 3 bases, leaving 5 bases of the junction unmatched. Germline values: CDR1 LNHDA, CDR2 SQIVND (reference sequence). CDR3: CASSIPTGGVQETQYF. The CDR3 bases are TGTGCCAGTAGTATCCCGACAGGGGGCGTCCAAGAGACCCAGTACTTC.

The chain joins TRBV20-1 to TRBJ1-5; 12 bases are a match to TRBD1. The CDR3 is made up of 14 amino acids. With 6 bases clipped from V and 6 bases from J, the junction kept 6 bases outside the gene matches. Germline CDR1 reads DFQATT; CDR2 reads SNEGSKA (reference sequence). In DNA form, the CDR3 reads TGCAGTGCCTCGGGACAGGGGGCGGGTCAGCCCCAGCATTTT. This sequence encodes CSASGQGAGQPQHF.

On this clonotype: A much larger clone sits a single nucleotide away, making a read error possible. The chain joins TRBV6-5 to TRBJ1-1; no clear D gene. This CDR3 contains 14 residues. Germline V lookup: CDR1 MNHEY, CDR2 SVGAGI. The germline V and J ends were trimmed by 7 bases and 0 bases, with 12 bases remaining between them. CDR3 loop: CASTCSTLNTEAFF. CDR3 nucleotides: TGTGCCAGCACCTGCAGTACTCTGAACACTGAAGCTTTCTTT.

This clonotype was counted at least ten times. V and J are TRBV2 and TRBJ1-3; a possible D gene is TRBD1 (5 bases). V was shortened by 4 bases and J by 2 bases, with 6 bases between the two germline ends. Germline assignment: CDR1 SNHLY and CDR2 FYNNEI. This CDR3 contains 13 residues. Written as DNA, the CDR3 is TGTGCCAGCAGTGTACAGGCTGGAAACACCATATATTTT. Translation: CASSVQAGNTIYF. The variable domain in full, completed from reference TRBV2 and TRBJ1-3, reads EPEVTQTPSHQVTQMGQEVILRCVPISNHLYFYWYRQILGQKVEFLVSFYNNEISEKSEIFDDQFSVERPDGSNFTLKIRSTKLEDSAMYFCASSVQAGNTIYFGEGSWLTVV.

The chain links TRBV7-8 to TRBJ1-5; D unresolved. This CDR3 is 13 amino acids long. CDR1 is SGHVS and CDR2 is FQNEAQ in the germline V gene. V gave up 5 bases and J gave up 4 bases, with 9 bases separating them. CDR3 bases: TGTGCCAGCAGCGATTACGCTAATCAGCCCCAGCATTTT. This gives the protein CASSDYANQPQHF.

The chain combines TRBV7-9 with TRBJ2-5, with D possibly being TRBD2 (7 bases). Germline V gene sequence: CDR1 SEHNR, CDR2 FQNEAQ (reference sequence). CDR3 length: 15 residues. The ends were cut back, 1 base at V and 4 bases at J, with 13 bases in the middle. CDR3 amino acids: CASSLGGGGAETQYF. CDR3 nucleotides: TGTGCCAGCAGCTTAGGTGGAGGGGGGGCAGAGACCCAGTACTTC.

V is TRBV25-1 and J is TRBJ2-7; the D gene could be TRBD1 or TRBD2 (5 bases each). The germline V gene has CDR1 MGHDK and CDR2 SYGVNS. The germline V and J ends were trimmed by 4 bases and 3 bases, with 19 bases remaining between them. The length of the CDR3 is 16 residues. The CDR3 nucleotides read TGTGCCAGCAGTGTTACCGGGACGACGGATCTCTACGAGCAGTACTTC. It translates to CASSVTGTTDLYEQYF.

At least ten counts were recorded for this clonotype. The V gene is TRBV25-1, the J gene TRBJ1-4; D possibly corresponds to TRBD1 (6 bases). CDR3 size: 15 residues. Germline-derived CDR1 and CDR2 are MGHDK and SYGVNS. Trimming cost V 5 bases and J 6 bases, with 16 bases left between them. The chain's CDR3 is CASSWARGGHEKLFF. DNA of the CDR3: TGTGCCAGCAGTTGGGCAAGAGGGGGGCATGAAAAACTGTTTTTT.

J is TRBJ2-5 and V is TRBV5-1; D may be TRBD2 (7 bases). V was cut by 0 bases and J by 6 bases, with 9 bases left in between. From germline, CDR1 is SGHRS and CDR2 YFSETQ. The CDR3 is made up of 13 amino acids. In nucleotides, the CDR3 is TGCGCCAGCAGCTTGGCGGGGGGCCAGACCCAGTACTTC. Its translation is CASSLAGGQTQYF.

The rearrangement joins TRBV7-2 to TRBJ1-1; D possibly corresponds to TRBD1 (6 bases). Germline CDR1 and CDR2: SGHTA and FQGNSA. The CDR3 is made up of 23 amino acids. The V end lost 5 bases, the J end lost 0 bases, and 37 bases lay between the germline ends. CDR3 protein: CASSLSSTSGGPRVGSMNTEAFF. CDR3 DNA sequence: TGTGCCAGCAGCCTCAGCTCAACTAGCGGGGGGCCGAGGGTGGGCAGCATGAACACTGAAGCTTTCTTT.

The chain is built from TRBV20-1 and TRBJ2-1, with 10 bases lining up with TRBD2. Germline assignment: CDR1 DFQATT and CDR2 SNEGSKA (reference sequence). V dropped 0 bases and J dropped 7; count of bases not matched to a gene: 12. The CDR3 totals 17 residues. CDR3 sequence reads: CSARDPQAAGGRNEQFF. The CDR3 DNA reads TGCAGTGCTAGAGATCCTCAGGCAGCGGGAGGGCGTAATGAGCAGTTCTTC.